This T cell receptor (beta chain) was captured in a study of cytomegalovirus exposure and HLA in healthy donors. Study-wide findings and caveats: According to a later analysis, donors in an Asian-associated ancestry cluster reportedly had fewer N-insertions than the approximately 670-donor mean.

With 60 Vbeta and 13 Jbeta primers, the PCR was carried out. Generated by immunoSEQ multiplex PCR, the TCRdb table keeps only in-frame clones and is missing some. Of some 130,000 clones in the sample, 60% to 75% were seen once. This clone was detected once. The antigen remains unidentified. The identical CDR3 is also encoded by other nucleotide sequences in the sample. The receptor was derived from a young man in good health and CMV-seronegative. Sequenced material: PBMCs.

CDR3 sequence (DNA): TGTGCCAGCAGTTTGGGGCAGGGTACCTACGAGCAGTACTTC. As protein: CASSLGQGTYEQYF. This chain joins TRBV27 and TRBJ2-7, with D perhaps TRBD1 (5 bases). Germline V gene lookup returns CDR1 MNHEY and CDR2 SMNVEV (reference sequence). Trimming stripped 3 bases from V and 2 bases from J, with 11 bases between. The CDR3 runs 14 residues.